Following are 4 T cell receptor beta chains from one sample sequenced in a study of CD8+ T cells in alopecia areata. Extraction of RNA preceded its reverse transcription into cDNA, which served as the sequencing template. Using immunoSEQ multiplex PCR, the repertoire was profiled, and TCRdb retains in-frame clones only, with some absent. Of roughly 230,000 clones in the sample, about 40% were seen once. Treatment described: oral pan-JAK inhibitor, 5-10 mg twice daily. Sequencing was performed on CD4+ T cells sorted from blood, taken between weeks 36 and 40, from a patient treated with tofacitinib. The origin of the receptors is a human donor with alopecia areata.

This clone has more than one count but fewer than ten. The J gene is TRBJ2-1, the V gene TRBV4-1; D is uncertain. V lost 1 base and J lost 7, with 5 bases in between. CDR1 is MGHRA, CDR2 YSYEKL, per germline. CDR3 size: 12 residues. The CDR3 coding sequence is TGCGCCAGCAGCCAAGCCCGGAATGAGCAGTTCTTC. It yields the protein CASSQARNEQFF.

This clone appeared many times. The V call is TRBV7-2, the J call TRBJ1-5, with 9 bases lining up with TRBD1. From germline, CDR1 is SGHTA and CDR2 FQGNSA. The CDR3 spans 15 residues. Trimming cost V 4 bases and J 6 bases; bases outside gene matches: 7. CDR3 nucleotide sequence: TGTGCCAGCAGCTCGACAGGGGGTCGGGGTCAGCCCCAGCATTTT. It encodes CASSSTGGRGQPQHF.

This clone has more than one count but fewer than ten. The J gene is TRBJ2-2, the V gene TRBV23-1, with D possibly TRBD2 on 6 matching bases. TRBV23-1 is an ORF, and what it does is uncertain. V gave up 3 bases and J gave up 6 bases, with 23 bases separating them. This CDR3 contains 18 residues. The CDR3 reads CASSQRSAGRGLAGELFF. The CDR3 DNA reads TGCGCCAGCAGTCAGCGTAGCGCGGGACGGGGTCTTGCCGGGGAGCTGTTTTTT.

CDR3 sequence: CASSPIAALRANVLTF. The CDR3 nucleotides are TGTGCCAGCAGTCCAATAGCGGCACTGAGGGCCAACGTCCTGACTTTC. J is TRBJ2-6 and V is TRBV7-2, with a tentative D call TRBD2 (6 bases). V was cut by 6 bases and J by 5 bases, with 17 bases left in between. The CDR3 extends over 16 amino acids. Germline V gives CDR1 SGHTA, CDR2 FQGNSA.